The 27 T cell receptor beta chains below were found in one sample sequenced in a study of T-cell memory formation after mild COVID-19. Via MiXCR, TCRdb re-called the 5' RACE reads, giving one row per CDR3 protein. The data contain over 300,000 distinct CDR3 sequences, around a fifth of them seen just once; the ten biggest clones take up roughly 23%. The sample was PBMCs or a T cell subset sorted from them (not recorded which). These receptors all stem from a man younger than 35 who had mild COVID-19 (a few samples of this study predate the infection). Cell type and time point are not known.

This clonotype was picked up a small number of times. The genes are TRBV5-1 and TRBJ2-7, with D perhaps TRBD1 or TRBD2 (5 bases each). The CDR3 consists of 13 residues. Germline V gene sequence: CDR1 SGHRS, CDR2 YFSETQ. The V gene lost 2 bases and the J gene lost 7 bases, with 13 bases spanning the gap. The CDR3 bases are TGCGCCAGCAGCTTCCAGGGAGTGAGGGAGCAGTACTTC. Translating it yields CASSFQGVREQYF. Combining the CDR3 with reference TRBV5-1 and TRBJ2-7 gives the whole variable domain KAGVTQTPRYLIKTRGQQVTLSCSPISGHRSVSWYQQTPGQGLQFLFEYFSETQRNKGNFPGRFSGRQFSNSRSEMNVSTLELGDSALYLCASSFQGVREQYFGPGTRLTVT.

In this sample, this clonotype turned up a few times. The V and J genes are TRBV5-1 and TRBJ1-2; D is unclear. Germline values: CDR1 SGHRS, CDR2 YFSETQ. The CDR3 is made up of 15 amino acids. The V and J ends lost 2 bases and 3 bases respectively, with 14 bases between them. The CDR3 bases are TGCGCCAGCAGCTTAACCCCGCAGCTAGACTATGGCTACACCTTC. Translated, it gives CASSLTPQLDYGYTF.

The chain combines TRBV28 with TRBJ2-5; TRBD1 or TRBD2 may be the D gene (6 bases each). The CDR3 runs 15 residues. Looked up from germline, CDR1 is MDHEN and CDR2 is SYDVKM. V was clipped by 2 bases and J by 5 bases, with 15 bases between them. CDR3 DNA: TGTGCCAGCAGTTTAAACCCGGGGGCTGGGGAGACCCAGTACTTC. It specifies CASSLNPGAGETQYF.

The sample holds a few counts of this clonotype. The chain has TRBV4-2 and TRBJ1-4; TRBD1 is a possible D gene (6 bases). CDR3 size: 13 residues. Trimming pared 5 bases from V and 8 bases from J, leaving 12 bases between. The germline gives CDR1 LGHNA, CDR2 YNFKEQ. Here the CDR3 DNA reads TGTGCCAGCAGCGTTGACAGGAACGAAAAACTGTTTTTT. It encodes CASSVDRNEKLFF.

This clonotype was recorded a few times. V gene TRBV7-9 combines with J gene TRBJ2-3, with 10 positions matching TRBD2. CDR1 and CDR2 from the germline V gene are SEHNR and FQNEAQ (reference sequence). The CDR3 loop spans 18 amino acids. After removal of 2 bases from V and 2 bases from J, the junction contained 10 bases not matched to a gene. CDR3 DNA sequence: TGTGCCAGCAGCTTATTGTTAACTAGCGGGGACTTCACAGATACGCAGTATTTT. This encodes CASSLLLTSGDFTDTQYF.

This chain connects TRBV10-3 to TRBJ2-5; a possible D gene is TRBD1 (6 bases). Between the trimmed V and J ends, which lost 1 base and 4 bases, there was a span of 16 bases. CDR3 size: 16 residues. CDR1 is ENHRY and CDR2 is SYGVKD in the germline V gene. The CDR3 is CAISELQGNVGETQYF. Written as DNA, the CDR3 is TGTGCCATCAGTGAGTTGCAGGGGAATGTGGGAGAGACCCAGTACTTC.

This clonotype came up a few times. The chain joins TRBV5-1 to TRBJ1-1; D is perhaps TRBD1 (5 bases). The CDR3 totals 15 residues. Germline CDR1 is SGHRS and CDR2 is YFSETQ. Trimming cost V 2 bases and J 2 bases, with 13 bases left between them. This chain's CDR3 is CASSFGQGVNTEAFF. The CDR3 nucleotides read TGCGCCAGCAGCTTCGGGCAGGGTGTTAACACTGAAGCTTTCTTT.

The rearrangement uses TRBV7-2 and TRBJ1-2; a weak D match, TRBD1 (5 bases). The CDR3 runs to 13 residues. CDR1 is SGHTA, CDR2 FQGNSA, per germline. With 4 bases removed from V and 5 bases from J, the gap between germline ends came to 11 bases. In nucleotides, the CDR3 is TGTGCCAGCAGCTGGGGCCAGAGATATGGCTACACCTTC. Translating gives CASSWGQRYGYTF.

This clonotype was detected only a few times. This chain links TRBV5-4 with TRBJ2-1, with D perhaps matching TRBD1 (5 bases). Germline-derived CDR1 and CDR2 are SGHNT and YYREEE (reference sequence). CDR3 length equals 15 residues. Trimming took 1 base from V and 1 from J, leaving 9 bases between them. This CDR3 is CASSLSQGSYNEQFF. The CDR3 nucleotides read TGTGCCAGCAGCTTGAGTCAGGGATCCTACAATGAGCAGTTCTTC.

This clonotype was picked up many times. V gene TRBV7-3 combines with J gene TRBJ2-2; no clear D gene. The length of the CDR3 is 13 residues. V was trimmed by 4 bases and J by 2 bases, leaving 5 bases between them. Germline CDR1 and CDR2: SGHTA and FQGTGA. CDR3 sequence reads: CASSSSNTGELFF. The CDR3 coding sequence is TGTGCCAGCAGCTCCAGCAACACCGGGGAGCTGTTTTTT.

The V and J genes are TRBV4-1 and TRBJ2-2; TRBD2 agrees at 9 bases. The CDR3 consists of 16 residues. Germline V gene sequence: CDR1 MGHRA, CDR2 YSYEKL. J was trimmed by 3 bases and V by 3 bases; bases with no gene match: 5. Here the CDR3 DNA reads TGCGCCAGCAGCCACCGCGGGGGGGCAGACACCGGGGAGCTGTTTTTT. It specifies CASSHRGGADTGELFF.

This sequence joins TRBV5-5 and TRBJ2-3, with D uncertain. Per germline, CDR1 SGHKS and CDR2 YYEKEE (reference sequence). With 0 bases removed from V and 9 bases from J, the gap between germline ends came to 17 bases. CDR3 length: 15 amino acids. For the CDR3, the DNA is TGTGCCAGCAGCTTGGCTTTGTATCGGAAACGGACGCAGTATTTT. This encodes CASSLALYRKRTQYF.

This chain joins TRBV7-9 and TRBJ2-7; 7 bases map to TRBD1. The germline gives CDR1 SEHNR, CDR2 FQNEAQ (reference sequence). Losses at the gene ends were 4 bases for V and 7 bases for J; bases not matched to a gene: 13. The CDR3 covers 15 residues. Here the CDR3 reads CASSSRQGSSTEQYF. In nucleotides, the CDR3 is TGTGCCAGCAGCTCGCGACAGGGTTCGTCAACTGAGCAGTACTTC.

This clonotype was found a few times. V gene TRBV3-1 combines with J gene TRBJ2-3, with TRBD1 as a possible D gene (5 bases). The germline CDR1 and CDR2 sequences are LGHDT and YNNKEL (reference sequence). V was clipped by 2 bases and J by 5 bases, with 8 bases between them. This CDR3 has 13 amino acids. CDR3 residues: CASSQNRQDTQYF. DNA of the CDR3: TGTGCCAGCAGCCAAAACAGGCAAGATACGCAGTATTTT.

The chain employs TRBV7-2 and TRBJ2-3; D remains unclear. The CDR3 is 14 residues long. The V and J ends lost 5 bases and 4 bases respectively, with 13 bases between them. Germline V gene lookup returns CDR1 SGHTA and CDR2 FQGNSA. The CDR3: CASSTPFRADTQYF. The CDR3 nucleotides are TGTGCCAGCAGCACCCCGTTTAGGGCAGATACGCAGTATTTT.

V gene TRBV12-3 or TRBV12-4 combines with J gene TRBJ2-4; no reliable D call. This CDR3 comprises 15 residues. The germline V and J ends were trimmed by 1 base and 0 bases, with 7 bases remaining between them. CDR3 sequence: CASSLGLLAKNIQYF. The CDR3 DNA is TGTGCCAGCAGTTTAGGGCTTCTAGCCAAAAACATTCAGTACTTC.

This clonotype was seen more than once but under ten times. The chain links TRBV10-3 to TRBJ1-2; no clear D. Germline assignment: CDR1 ENHRY and CDR2 SYGVKD. This CDR3 comprises 14 residues. V dropped 0 bases and J dropped 12 bases, with 17 bases sitting between them. In DNA form, the CDR3 reads TGTGCCATCAGTGAGTCGAGAAAGGCCGAGTCGCACACCTTC. It encodes CAISESRKAESHTF.

This clonotype was detected a few times. The chain employs TRBV7-9 and TRBJ1-2; tentatively, D is TRBD1 (5 bases). Per the germline V gene, CDR1 is SEHNR and CDR2 is FQNEAQ (reference sequence). The CDR3 has 13 amino acids. The V end was cut by 6 bases, the J end by 8 bases, with 16 bases between. The CDR3 reads CASRPEGEVGYTF. The CDR3 DNA follows: TGTGCCAGCAGGCCCGAAGGGGAGGTCGGCTACACCTTC. Supplemented by reference TRBV7-9 and TRBJ1-2, the full variable domain reads DTGVSQNPRHKITKRGQNVTFRCDPISEHNRLYWYRQTLGQGPEFLTYFQNEAQLEKSRLLSDRFSAERPKGSFSTLEIQRTEQGDSAMYLCASRPEGEVGYTFGSGTRLTVV.

This chain joins TRBV28 and TRBJ2-5; 14 nucleotides align to TRBD2. The CDR3 has 17 amino acids. CDR1 is MDHEN and CDR2 is SYDVKM in the germline V gene. The V gene end was trimmed by 4 bases and the J gene end by 4 bases; junction bases not matched to a gene: 8. CDR3 coding DNA: TGTGCCAGCAGTTCCCCCCGGACTAGCGGGGGGATAGAGACCCAGTACTTC. Translating gives CASSSPRTSGGIETQYF.

This clonotype was counted a few times. This chain links TRBV10-1 with TRBJ2-4, with D possibly TRBD1 on 6 matching bases. The CDR3 runs to 14 residues. The ends were cut back, 3 bases at V and 2 bases at J, with 8 bases in the middle. The germline V gene has CDR1 WNHNN and CDR2 SYGVQD (reference sequence). The CDR3: CASSDRGSKNIQYF. The DNA for the CDR3 is TGCGCCAGCAGTGACAGGGGATCCAAAAACATTCAGTACTTC.

This clonotype was detected a few times. This chain uses TRBV6-2 or TRBV6-3 with TRBJ2-5, with TRBD1 as a possible D gene (5 bases). The CDR3 length is 13 residues. Germline V gene sequence: CDR1 MNHEY, CDR2 SVGEGT. V lost 8 bases to trimming and J lost 7 bases, with 17 bases between them. The CDR3 sequence is CASAPRGHWTQYF. The CDR3 nucleotides read TGTGCCAGCGCTCCTAGAGGACACTGGACCCAGTACTTC.

This rearrangement joins TRBV7-2 to TRBJ1-6; D is uncertain. Germline V gene lookup returns CDR1 SGHTA and CDR2 FQGNSA. The CDR3 is 13 residues long. V gave up 2 bases and J gave up 4 bases, with 3 bases separating them. CDR3 DNA: TGTGCCAGCAGCTTACGGTATAATTCACCCCTCCACTTT. Translated: CASSLRYNSPLHF. The full variable domain, rest sourced from reference TRBV7-2 and TRBJ1-6, is GAGVSQSPSNKVTEKGKDVELRCDPISGHTALYWYRQSLGQGLEFLIYFQGNSAPDKSGLPSDRFSAERTGGSVSTLTIQRTQQEDSAVYLCASSLRYNSPLHFGNGTRLTVT.

The chain uses TRBV11-2 and TRBJ2-5, with 8 bases that match TRBD2. With V trimmed by 5 bases and J by 5 bases, 7 bases remained unmatched. Germline V CDR1 and CDR2: SGHAT, FQNNGV. This CDR3 is 14 amino acids long. CDR3 protein: CASSQRRGVETQYF. The CDR3 coding sequence is TGTGCCAGCAGCCAGCGGCGGGGGGTTGAGACCCAGTACTTC.

In its sample, this clonotype was seen a few times. The genes are TRBV6-6 and TRBJ2-5; D is ambiguous. The CDR3 covers 13 residues. Looked up from germline, CDR1 is MNHNY and CDR2 is SVGAGI (reference sequence). Trimming removed 6 bases from V and 2 bases from J, with 10 bases in between. CDR3 region: CASSRAYQETQYF. The DNA for the CDR3 is TGTGCCAGCAGCCGGGCCTATCAAGAGACCCAGTACTTC.

This rearrangement joins TRBV5-1 to TRBJ1-2; 7 positions match TRBD1. The V gene end was trimmed by 3 bases and the J gene end by 4 bases; junction bases not matched to a gene: 3. The CDR3 extends over 13 amino acids. The germline V gene has CDR1 SGHRS and CDR2 YFSETQ. The CDR3 nucleotides read TGCGCCAGCAGCTGGACAGGTCCCTATGGCTACACCTTC. It yields the protein CASSWTGPYGYTF.

The J gene is TRBJ2-3, the V gene TRBV15; TRBD2 matches 8 bases. The CDR3 spans 15 residues. V lost 0 bases, J lost 1 base, and 0 bases stayed unmatched. From germline, CDR1 is LNHNV and CDR2 YYDKDF (reference sequence). CDR3: CATSRERGGTDTQYF. CDR3 coding DNA: TGTGCCACCAGCAGAGAGCGGGGGGGCACAGATACGCAGTATTTT.

This clonotype has more than one count but fewer than ten. The genes are TRBV29-1 and TRBJ2-5; 7 bases line up with TRBD2. Trimming took 8 bases from V and 7 from J; bases not matched to a gene: 10. The CDR3 extends over 12 amino acids. CDR1 SQVTM and CDR2 ANQGSEA come from the germline V gene. CDR3 in DNA: TGCAGCCCTTCCACTAGCGTCGGGACCCAGTACTTC. The encoded protein is CSPSTSVGTQYF.